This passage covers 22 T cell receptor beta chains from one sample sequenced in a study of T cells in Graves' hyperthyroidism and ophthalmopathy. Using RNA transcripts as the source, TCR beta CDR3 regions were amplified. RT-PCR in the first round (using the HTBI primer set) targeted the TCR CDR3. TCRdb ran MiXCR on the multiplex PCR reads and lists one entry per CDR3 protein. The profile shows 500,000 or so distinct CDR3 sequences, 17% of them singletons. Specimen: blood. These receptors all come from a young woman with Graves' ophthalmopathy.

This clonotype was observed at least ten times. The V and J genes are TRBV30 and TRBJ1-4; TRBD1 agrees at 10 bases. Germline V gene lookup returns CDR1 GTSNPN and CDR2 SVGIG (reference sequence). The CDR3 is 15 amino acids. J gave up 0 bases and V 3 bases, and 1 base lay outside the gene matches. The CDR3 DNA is TGTGCCTGGAGGACAGGGGGCGCAACTAATGAAAAACTGTTTTTT. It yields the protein CAWRTGGATNEKLFF. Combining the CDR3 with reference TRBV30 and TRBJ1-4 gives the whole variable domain SQTIHQWPATLVQPVGSPLSLECTVEGTSNPNLYWYRQAAGRGLQLLFYSVGIGQISSEVPQNLSASRPQDRQFILSSKKLLLSDSGFYLCAWRTGGATNEKLFFGSGTQLSVL.

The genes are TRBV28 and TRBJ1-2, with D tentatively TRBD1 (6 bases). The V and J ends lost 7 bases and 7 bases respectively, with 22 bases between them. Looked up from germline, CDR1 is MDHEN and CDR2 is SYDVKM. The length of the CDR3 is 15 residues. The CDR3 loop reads CASTIFRGTHLGYTF. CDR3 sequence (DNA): TGTGCCAGCACCATTTTTAGGGGGACTCACCTTGGCTACACCTTC.

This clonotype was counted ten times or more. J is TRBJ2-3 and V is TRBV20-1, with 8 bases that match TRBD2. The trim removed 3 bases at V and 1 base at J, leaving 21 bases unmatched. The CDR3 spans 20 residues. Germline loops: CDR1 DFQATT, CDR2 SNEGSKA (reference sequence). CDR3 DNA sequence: TGCAGTGCTAGGCCTATTGCACGTACGGGGGGGGTTCGCGGCACAGATACGCAGTATTTT. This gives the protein CSARPIARTGGVRGTDTQYF.

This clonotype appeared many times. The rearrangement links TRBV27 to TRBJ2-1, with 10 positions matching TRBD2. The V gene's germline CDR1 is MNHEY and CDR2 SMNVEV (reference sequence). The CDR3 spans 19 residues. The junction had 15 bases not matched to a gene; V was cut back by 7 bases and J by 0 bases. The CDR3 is CASTSSDSGGLSSYNEQFF. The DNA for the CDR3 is TGTGCCAGCACCTCATCAGATAGCGGGGGGCTCAGCTCCTACAATGAGCAGTTCTTC.

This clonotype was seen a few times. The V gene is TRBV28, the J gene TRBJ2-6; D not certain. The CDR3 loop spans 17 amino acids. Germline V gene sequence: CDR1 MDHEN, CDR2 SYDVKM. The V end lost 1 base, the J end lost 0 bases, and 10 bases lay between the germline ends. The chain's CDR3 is CASSLSDLSSGANVLTF. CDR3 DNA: TGTGCCAGCAGTTTATCTGACCTTAGCTCTGGGGCCAACGTCCTGACTTTC.

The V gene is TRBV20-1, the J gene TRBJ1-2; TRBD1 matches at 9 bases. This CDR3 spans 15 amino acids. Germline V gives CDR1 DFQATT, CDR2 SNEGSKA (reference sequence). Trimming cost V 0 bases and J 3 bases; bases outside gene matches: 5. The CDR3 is CSARDRDRDYYGYTF. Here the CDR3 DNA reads TGCAGTGCTAGAGATAGGGACAGGGACTACTATGGCTACACCTTC.

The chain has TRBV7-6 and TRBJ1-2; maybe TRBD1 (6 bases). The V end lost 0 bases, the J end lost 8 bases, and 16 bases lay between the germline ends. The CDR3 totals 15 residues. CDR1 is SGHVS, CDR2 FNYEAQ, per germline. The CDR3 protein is CASSLAGQRSGGYTF. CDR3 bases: TGTGCCAGCAGCTTAGCAGGACAGCGGTCGGGAGGCTACACCTTC.

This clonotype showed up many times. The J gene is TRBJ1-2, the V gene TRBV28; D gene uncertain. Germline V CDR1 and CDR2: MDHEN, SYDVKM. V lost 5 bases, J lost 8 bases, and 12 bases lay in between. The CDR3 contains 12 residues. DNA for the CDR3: TGTGCCAGCAGTGGCTTCCGCTTGGGCTACACCTTC. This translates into CASSGFRLGYTF.

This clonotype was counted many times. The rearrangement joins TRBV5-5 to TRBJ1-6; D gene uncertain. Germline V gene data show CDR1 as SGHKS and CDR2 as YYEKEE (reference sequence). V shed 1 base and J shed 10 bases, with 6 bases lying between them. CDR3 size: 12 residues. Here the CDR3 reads CASSLSESPLHF. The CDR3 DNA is TGTGCCAGCAGCTTGTCGGAATCACCCCTCCACTTT.

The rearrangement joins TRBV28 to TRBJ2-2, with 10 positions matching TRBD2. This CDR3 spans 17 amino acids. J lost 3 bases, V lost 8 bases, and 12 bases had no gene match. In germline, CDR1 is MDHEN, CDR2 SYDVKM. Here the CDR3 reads CASCCPILAGDTGELFF. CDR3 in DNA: TGTGCCAGCTGTTGCCCGATCCTAGCGGGGGACACCGGGGAGCTGTTTTTT.

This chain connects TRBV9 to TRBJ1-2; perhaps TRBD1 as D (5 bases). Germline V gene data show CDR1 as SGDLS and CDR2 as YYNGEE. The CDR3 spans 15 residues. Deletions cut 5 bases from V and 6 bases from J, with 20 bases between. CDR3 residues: CASSGPFGGTDGYTF. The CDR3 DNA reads TGTGCCAGCAGTGGCCCGTTTGGGGGAACCGATGGCTACACCTTC. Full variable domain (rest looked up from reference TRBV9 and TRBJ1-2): DSGVTQTPKHLITATGQRVTLRCSPRSGDLSVYWYQQSLDQGLQFLIQYYNGEERAKGNILERFSAQQFPDLHSELNLSSLELGDSALYFCASSGPFGGTDGYTFGSGTRLTVV.

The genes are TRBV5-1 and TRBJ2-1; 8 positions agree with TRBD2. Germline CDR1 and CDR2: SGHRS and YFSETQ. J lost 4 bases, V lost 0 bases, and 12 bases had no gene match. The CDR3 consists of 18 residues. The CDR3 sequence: CASSLGYLSGGRYNEQFF. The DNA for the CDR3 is TGCGCCAGCAGCTTGGGATACTTAAGCGGGGGCCGGTACAATGAGCAGTTCTTC. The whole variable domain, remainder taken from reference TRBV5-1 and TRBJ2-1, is KAGVTQTPRYLIKTRGQQVTLSCSPISGHRSVSWYQQTPGQGLQFLFEYFSETQRNKGNFPGRFSGRQFSNSRSEMNVSTLELGDSALYLCASSLGYLSGGRYNEQFFGPGTRLTVL.

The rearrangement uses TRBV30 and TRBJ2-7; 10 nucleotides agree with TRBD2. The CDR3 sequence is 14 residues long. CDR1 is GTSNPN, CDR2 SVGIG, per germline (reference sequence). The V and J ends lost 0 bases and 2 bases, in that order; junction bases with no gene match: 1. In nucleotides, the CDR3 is TGTGCCTGGAGTGTAGCGGGAGGGCCCTACGAGCAGTACTTC. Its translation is CAWSVAGGPYEQYF. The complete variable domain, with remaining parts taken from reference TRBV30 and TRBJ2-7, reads SQTIHQWPATLVQPVGSPLSLECTVEGTSNPNLYWYRQAAGRGLQLLFYSVGIGQISSEVPQNLSASRPQDRQFILSSKKLLLSDSGFYLCAWSVAGGPYEQYFGPGTRLTVT.

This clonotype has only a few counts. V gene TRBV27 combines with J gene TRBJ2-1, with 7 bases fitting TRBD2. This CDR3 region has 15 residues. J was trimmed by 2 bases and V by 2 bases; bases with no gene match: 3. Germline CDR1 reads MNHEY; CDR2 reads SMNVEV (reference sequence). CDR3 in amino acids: CASSLAGVTYNEQFF. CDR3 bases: TGTGCCAGCAGTTTAGCGGGGGTGACCTACAATGAGCAGTTCTTC.

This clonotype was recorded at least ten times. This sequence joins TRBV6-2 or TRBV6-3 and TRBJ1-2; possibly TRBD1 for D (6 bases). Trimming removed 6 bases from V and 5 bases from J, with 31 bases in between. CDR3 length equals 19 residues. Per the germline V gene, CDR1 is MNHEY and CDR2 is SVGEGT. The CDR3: CASRGGEPERFLRGYGYTF. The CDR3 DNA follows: TGTGCCAGCAGAGGGGGGGAACCTGAGAGGTTCCTACGTGGGTATGGCTACACCTTC.

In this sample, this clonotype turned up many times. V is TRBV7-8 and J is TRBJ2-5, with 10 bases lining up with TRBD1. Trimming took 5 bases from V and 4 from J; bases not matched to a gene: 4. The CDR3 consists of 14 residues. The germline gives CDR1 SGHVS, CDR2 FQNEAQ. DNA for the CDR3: TGTGCCAGCAGCGTCCGGGACAGGGGAGAGACCCAGTACTTC. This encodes CASSVRDRGETQYF.

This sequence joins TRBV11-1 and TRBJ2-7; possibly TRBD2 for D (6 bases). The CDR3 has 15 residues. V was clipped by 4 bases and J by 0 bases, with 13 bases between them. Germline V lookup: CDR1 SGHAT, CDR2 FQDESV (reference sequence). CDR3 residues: CASSSARGYSYEQYF. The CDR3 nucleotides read TGTGCCAGCAGCTCCGCCCGGGGGTACTCCTACGAGCAGTACTTC.

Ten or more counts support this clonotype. The CDR3 reads CASGQVGETQYF. CDR3 nucleotides: TGTGCCAGCGGACAGGTGGGCGAGACCCAGTACTTC. The rearrangement joins TRBV2 to TRBJ2-5, with TRBD1 matching over 7 bases. The CDR3 contains 12 residues. Germline V gene lookup returns CDR1 SNHLY and CDR2 FYNNEI. The V gene end was trimmed by 8 bases and the J gene end by 5 bases; junction bases not matched to a gene: 5.

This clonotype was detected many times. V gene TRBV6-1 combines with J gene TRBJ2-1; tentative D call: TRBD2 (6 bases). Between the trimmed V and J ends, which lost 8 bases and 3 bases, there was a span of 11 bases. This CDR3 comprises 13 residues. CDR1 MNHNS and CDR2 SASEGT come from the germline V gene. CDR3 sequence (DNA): TGTGCCAGCGGCGGGACCATCTACAATGAGCAGTTCTTC. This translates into CASGGTIYNEQFF.

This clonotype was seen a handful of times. CDR3 nucleotide sequence: TGTGCCAGTAGTGGAGACTTGAACACTGAAGCTTTCTTT. This sequence encodes CASSGDLNTEAFF. V and J are TRBV19 and TRBJ1-1; no clear D gene. The CDR3 is 13 amino acids. V shed 5 bases and J shed 0 bases, with 7 bases lying between them. Germline CDR1 and CDR2: LNHDA and SQIVND (reference sequence).

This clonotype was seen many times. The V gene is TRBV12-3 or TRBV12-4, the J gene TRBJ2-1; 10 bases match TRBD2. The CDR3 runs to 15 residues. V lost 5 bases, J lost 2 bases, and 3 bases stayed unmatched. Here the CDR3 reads CASSGTSVTYNEQFF. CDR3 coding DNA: TGTGCCAGCAGTGGGACTAGCGTTACCTACAATGAGCAGTTCTTC.

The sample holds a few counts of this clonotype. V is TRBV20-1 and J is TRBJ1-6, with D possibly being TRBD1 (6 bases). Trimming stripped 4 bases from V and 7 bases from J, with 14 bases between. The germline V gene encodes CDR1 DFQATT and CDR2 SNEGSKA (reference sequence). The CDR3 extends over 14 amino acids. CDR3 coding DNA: TGCAGTGCTAATCGGGGGGGCTCAAATTCACCCCTCCACTTT. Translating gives CSANRGGSNSPLHF.